The 16 T cell receptor beta chains listed next were all sequenced from one sample in a study of shared clonotypes between healthy human individuals. Data came from immunoSEQ multiplex PCR; TCRdb stores just in-frame clones and leaves some out. The table includes some 2,000,000 clones, less than 95% detected once. CD45RO-negative CD8 cells positively selected for CCR7 made up the naive population, which excluded terminally differentiated effector memory CD45RA+ cells. Sequenced sample: naive CD8+ T cells sorted from blood. The receptors here all came from a man in his late teens or twenties in good health.

On this clone itself: This same CDR3 is encoded by further DNA sequences in the sample. The chain joins TRBV18 to TRBJ2-7, with 13 bases identical to TRBD2. Looked up from germline, CDR1 is KGHSH and CDR2 is LQKENI. This CDR3 has 15 amino acids. The V segment lost 2 bases and the J segment 2 bases; nucleotides outside the gene matches: 0. The CDR3 DNA follows: TGTGCCAGCTCACCAGGGACTAGCGGGGCCTACGAGCAGTACTTC. Protein sequence: CASSPGTSGAYEQYF.

As concerns this clone: The same CDR3 is also encoded by other DNA sequences in this sample. The chain recombines TRBV9 with TRBJ1-4; D call uncertain. The CDR3 is 15 residues long. Germline CDR1 is SGDLS and CDR2 is YYNGEE. V was cut by 3 bases and J by 0 bases, with 9 bases left in between. The CDR3 bases are TGTGCCAGCAGCGCCACGGGCGCAACTAATGAAAAACTGTTTTTT. Its translation: CASSATGATNEKLFF.

This chain uses TRBV21-1 with TRBJ2-3; TRBD2 is the table's D call and was not checked against the DNA. TRBV21-1 represents a pseudogene. This CDR3 spans 17 amino acids. CDR3 coding DNA: TGTGCCAGCAGCTTAAAGGGGACTAGCGGGAGAGGGGATACGCAGTATTTT. Its protein product is CASSLKGTSGRGDTQYF.

The chain joins TRBV5-1 to TRBJ2-7; no definite D call. V was trimmed by 0 bases and J by 7 bases, leaving 20 bases between them. CDR1 is SGHRS, CDR2 YFSETQ, per germline. CDR3 length: 16 residues. CDR3 sequence (DNA): TGCGCCAGCAGCTTGGAGGGCTACCTGCACACTACGGAGCAGTACTTC. Translated, it gives CASSLEGYLHTTEQYF. Looking up the rest from reference TRBV5-1 and TRBJ2-7 gives the full variable domain: KAGVTQTPRYLIKTRGQQVTLSCSPISGHRSVSWYQQTPGQGLQFLFEYFSETQRNKGNFPGRFSGRQFSNSRSEMNVSTLELGDSALYLCASSLEGYLHTTEQYFGPGTRLTVT.

The chain recombines TRBV5-1 with TRBJ1-2; 11 bases are a match to TRBD1. The length of the CDR3 is 13 residues. V shed 4 bases, J shed 8 bases, and the junction held 4 bases outside the gene matches. Germline CDR1 SGHRS, CDR2 YFSETQ. The CDR3 reads CASSGTGGQGYTF. CDR3 bases: TGCGCCAGCAGCGGGACAGGGGGACAGGGCTACACCTTC.

Comments on this clone: At one boundary the junction diverges from the germline segment, which might be a read error. The J gene is TRBJ2-5, the V gene TRBV7-7; 11 positions match TRBD2. The germline V gene has CDR1 SSHAT and CDR2 FNYEAQ (reference sequence). The CDR3 spans 15 residues. DNA for the CDR3: TGTGCTAGCAGCGCGAGACTAGCGGGGCAAGAGACCCAGTACTTC. Translated: CASSARLAGQETQYF.

The chain links TRBV7-8 to TRBJ1-2; tentatively, D is TRBD1 (5 bases). Germline CDR1 is SGHVS and CDR2 is FQNEAQ. V was trimmed by 5 bases and J by 3 bases, leaving 19 bases between them. The CDR3 spans 16 residues. The CDR3 sequence is CASSEAAGTAYYGYTF. CDR3 coding DNA: TGTGCCAGCAGCGAGGCCGCCGGGACGGCCTACTATGGCTACACCTTC.

About this clone: The sample holds other DNA sequences that translate to the same CDR3. V gene TRBV7-9 combines with J gene TRBJ2-7, with 8 bases that match TRBD1. The J segment lost 2 bases and the V segment lost 3 bases, leaving 3 bases of the junction unmatched. The CDR3 length is 14 residues. Per germline, CDR1 SEHNR and CDR2 FQNEAQ (reference sequence). The CDR3 loop is CASSFGQGTYEQYF. CDR3 DNA sequence: TGTGCCAGCAGCTTTGGACAGGGCACCTACGAGCAGTACTTC.

The chain recombines TRBV9 with TRBJ2-5, with 13 nucleotides matching TRBD2. Per germline, CDR1 SGDLS and CDR2 YYNGEE. CDR3 length: 19 residues. The junction had 13 bases not matched to a gene; V was cut back by 4 bases and J by 1 base. The CDR3 spells CASSPDGLAGAYFQETQYF. The CDR3 DNA sequence: TGTGCCAGCAGCCCAGACGGACTAGCGGGAGCTTATTTCCAAGAGACCCAGTACTTC. The full variable domain, with the rest looked up from reference TRBV9 and TRBJ2-5, is DSGVTQTPKHLITATGQRVTLRCSPRSGDLSVYWYQQSLDQGLQFLIQYYNGEERAKGNILERFSAQQFPDLHSELNLSSLELGDSALYFCASSPDGLAGAYFQETQYFGPGTRLLVL.

J is TRBJ2-7 and V is TRBV30, with a weak D call TRBD1 (6 bases). CDR3 size: 16 residues. Germline V gene sequence: CDR1 GTSNPN, CDR2 SVGIG (reference sequence). Trimming removed 1 base from V and 3 bases from J, with 19 bases in between. The DNA of the CDR3 is TGTGCCTGGAGTGCCCATGCCGGGACATCGATCTACGAGCAGTACTTC. This codes for CAWSAHAGTSIYEQYF.

This clone was detected only once. The chain couples TRBV7-9 to TRBJ2-7, with 8 bases identical to TRBD1. Germline V gene lookup returns CDR1 SEHNR and CDR2 FQNEAQ (reference sequence). The CDR3 length is 19 residues. J lost 1 base, V lost 0 bases, and 14 bases had no gene match. CDR3 region: CASSLAVRTGGLGSYEQYF. The CDR3 DNA reads TGTGCCAGCAGCTTAGCGGTGAGAACAGGGGGACTGGGGTCCTACGAGCAGTACTTC.

In DNA form, the CDR3 reads TGTGCCAGCTGGGGTCCCTACGACTACGAGCAGTACTTC. Protein product: CASWGPYDYEQYF. The V gene is TRBV9, the J gene TRBJ2-7; D remains unclear. V was pared by 7 bases and J by 3 bases, with 14 bases between. Germline V CDR1 and CDR2: SGDLS, YYNGEE. There are 13 residues in the CDR3.

The chain recombines TRBV27 with TRBJ2-7; possible D gene TRBD2, 5 bases. CDR1 and CDR2 from the germline V gene are MNHEY and SMNVEV (reference sequence). Trimming removed 8 bases from V and 4 bases from J, with 24 bases in between. The CDR3 covers 16 residues. This chain's CDR3 is CASGIVPSSSNYEQYF. CDR3 in DNA: TGTGCCAGCGGGATAGTTCCTTCTAGCAGCAATTACGAGCAGTACTTC.

About this clone: The same CDR3 is also encoded by other DNA sequences in this sample. V gene TRBV29-1 combines with J gene TRBJ2-7; possibly TRBD2 for D (6 bases). Germline V gene data show CDR1 as SQVTM and CDR2 as ANQGSEA. The CDR3 has 13 amino acids. V lost 1 base and J 2 bases, leaving 9 bases between the germline ends. Written as DNA, the CDR3 is TGCAGCGTTGAAGTGGGGGAGGCCTACGAGCAGTACTTC. The encoded protein is CSVEVGEAYEQYF.

To note about this clone: The same CDR3 also results from other DNA sequences found in this sample. The V call is TRBV5-6, the J call TRBJ2-7; a possible D gene is TRBD2 (6 bases). Germline loops: CDR1 SGHDT, CDR2 YYEEEE. This CDR3 spans 14 amino acids. The V and J ends lost 0 bases and 1 base respectively, with 8 bases between them. CDR3 residues: CASSLEGGSYEQYF. Written as DNA, the CDR3 is TGTGCCAGCAGCTTGGAAGGAGGGTCCTACGAGCAGTACTTC. Full variable domain (outside the CDR3, taken from reference TRBV5-6 and TRBJ2-7): DAGVTQSPTHLIKTRGQQVTLRCSPKSGHDTVSWYQQALGQGPQFIFQYYEEEERQRGNFPDRFSGHQFPNYSSELNVNALLLGDSALYLCASSLEGGSYEQYFGPGTRLTVT.

The table lists this clone with a count of one. This sequence joins TRBV10-1 and TRBJ1-1; D is uncertain. The V gene's germline CDR1 is WNHNN and CDR2 SYGVQD (reference sequence). CDR3 length: 14 amino acids. Trimming took off 0 bases at V and 7 bases at J, with 12 bases between the two ends. This chain's CDR3 is CASSESVGVGEAFF. The CDR3 DNA reads as TGCGCCAGCAGTGAGTCGGTCGGGGTTGGTGAAGCTTTCTTT.